This T cell receptor (beta chain) was retrieved from a study of blood T cell repertoires in COVID-19. Turning to the study itself: COVID-19 samples, acute and convalescent, were from the United States, Italy and Spain. T cells, B-cell-depleted T cells, or PBMCs provided the cDNA or gDNA that served as material.

This CDR3 region has 17 residues. V lost 2 bases and J lost 0; bases outside the gene matches: 4. CDR1 is LGHNT, CDR2 FRNRAP, per germline. This clone turned up a few times. As handled by the study authors: For nucleated cells, counts were estimated from reference gene primer amplification. Repertoires were generated with immunoSEQ multiplex PCR, while TCRdb's copy carries only in-frame clones and drops some. The DNA was the basis for D and trimming; V, J and clone size are from that table. The repertoire consists of about 98,000 clones, with roughly 86% occurring once and the leading ten covering about a tenth.

V and J are TRBV12-5 and TRBJ2-2; 9 bases agree with TRBD2. The material sequenced was peripheral blood. The clonotype originates from a man aged 45-60 years with acute or convalescent COVID-19. DNA for the CDR3: TGTGCTAGTGGTTTGTCGGCTAGCGGGACGAACACCGGGGAGCTGTTTTTT. Translating gives CASGLSASGTNTGELFF.